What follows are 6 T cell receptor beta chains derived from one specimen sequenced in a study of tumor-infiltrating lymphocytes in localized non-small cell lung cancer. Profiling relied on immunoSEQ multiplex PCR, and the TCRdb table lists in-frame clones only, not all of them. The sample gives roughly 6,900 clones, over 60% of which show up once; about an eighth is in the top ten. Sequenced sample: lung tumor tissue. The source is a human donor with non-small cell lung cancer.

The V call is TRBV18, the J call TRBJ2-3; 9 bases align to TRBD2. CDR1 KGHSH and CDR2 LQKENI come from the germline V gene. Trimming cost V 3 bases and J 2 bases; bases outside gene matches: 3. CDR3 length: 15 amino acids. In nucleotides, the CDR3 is TGTGCCAGCTCACCTCTAGCGGGGTTCACAGATACGCAGTATTTT. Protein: CASSPLAGFTDTQYF.

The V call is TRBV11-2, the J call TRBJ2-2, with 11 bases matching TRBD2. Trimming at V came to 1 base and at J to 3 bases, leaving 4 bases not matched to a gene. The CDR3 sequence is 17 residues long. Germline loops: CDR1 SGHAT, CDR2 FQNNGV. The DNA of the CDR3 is TGTGCCAGCAGCTTAGGGCTAGCGGGGGGACACACCGGGGAGCTGTTTTTT. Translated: CASSLGLAGGHTGELFF.

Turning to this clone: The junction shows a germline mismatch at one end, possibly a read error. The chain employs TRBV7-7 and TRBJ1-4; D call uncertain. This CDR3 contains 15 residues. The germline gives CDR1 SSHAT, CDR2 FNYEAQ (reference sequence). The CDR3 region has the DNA TGTGCTAGCAGCTTGGGCGACCGCGGGGATGAAAAACTGTTTTTT. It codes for CASSLGDRGDEKLFF.

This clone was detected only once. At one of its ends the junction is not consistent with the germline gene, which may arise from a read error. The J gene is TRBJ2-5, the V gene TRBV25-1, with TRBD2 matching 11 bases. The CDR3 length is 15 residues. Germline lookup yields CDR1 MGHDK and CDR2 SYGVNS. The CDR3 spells CASSLGTSGQEAQYF. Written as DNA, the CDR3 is TGTGCCAGCAGCCTTGGGACTAGCGGCCAAGAGGCCCAGTACTTC.

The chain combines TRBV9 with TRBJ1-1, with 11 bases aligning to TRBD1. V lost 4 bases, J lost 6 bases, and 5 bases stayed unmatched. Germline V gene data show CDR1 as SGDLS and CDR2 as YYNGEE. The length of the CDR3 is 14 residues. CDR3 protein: CASSPGQGASEAFF. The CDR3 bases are TGTGCCAGCAGCCCAGGACAGGGGGCTTCTGAAGCTTTCTTT.

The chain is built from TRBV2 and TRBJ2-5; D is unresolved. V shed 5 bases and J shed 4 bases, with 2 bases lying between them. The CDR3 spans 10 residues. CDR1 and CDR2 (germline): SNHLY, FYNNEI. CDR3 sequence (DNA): TGTGCCAGCAGTATAGAGACCCAGTACTTC. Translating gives CASSIETQYF.